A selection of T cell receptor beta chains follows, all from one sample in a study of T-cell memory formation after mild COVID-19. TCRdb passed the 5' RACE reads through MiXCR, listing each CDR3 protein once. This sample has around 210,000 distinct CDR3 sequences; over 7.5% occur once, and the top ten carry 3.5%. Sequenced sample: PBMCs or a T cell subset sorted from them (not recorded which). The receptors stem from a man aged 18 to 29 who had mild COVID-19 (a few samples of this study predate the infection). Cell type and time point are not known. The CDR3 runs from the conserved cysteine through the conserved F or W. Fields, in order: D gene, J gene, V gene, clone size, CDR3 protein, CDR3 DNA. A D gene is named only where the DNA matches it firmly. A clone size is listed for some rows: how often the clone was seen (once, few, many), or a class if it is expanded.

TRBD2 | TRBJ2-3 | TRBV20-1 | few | CSASRGGTDTQYF | TGCAGTGCTAGCCGCGGGGGAACAGATACGCAGTATTTT
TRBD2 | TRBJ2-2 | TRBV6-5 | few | CASRGLAGRGELFF | TGTGCCAGCAGAGGACTAGCGGGCCGCGGGGAGCTGTTTTTT
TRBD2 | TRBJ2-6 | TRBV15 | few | CATSRSAGGANVLTF | TGTGCCACCAGCAGATCAGCGGGAGGGGCCAACGTCCTGACTTTC
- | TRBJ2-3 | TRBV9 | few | CASSVGAWGDASTDTQYF | TGTGCCAGCAGCGTAGGGGCGTGGGGGGACGCTAGCACAGATACGCAGTATTTT
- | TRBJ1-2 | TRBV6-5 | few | CASSQTALHGYTF | TGTGCCAGCAGCCAGACAGCCCTCCATGGCTACACCTTC
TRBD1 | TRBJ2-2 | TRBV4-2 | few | CASSQEAGTGLTGELFF | TGTGCCAGCAGCCAAGAGGCCGGGACAGGGTTAACCGGGGAGCTGTTTTTT
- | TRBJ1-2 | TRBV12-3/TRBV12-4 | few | CASSLATGGANYGYTF | TGTGCCAGCAGTTTAGCCACCGGCGGGGCGAACTATGGCTACACCTTC
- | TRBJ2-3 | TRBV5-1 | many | CASSLDGVGSDTQYF | TGCGCCAGCAGCTTGGATGGGGTCGGCTCAGATACGCAGTATTTT
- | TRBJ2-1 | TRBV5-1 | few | CASSFGETYNEQFF | TGCGCCAGCAGCTTTGGGGAGACCTACAATGAGCAGTTCTTC
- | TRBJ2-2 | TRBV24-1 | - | CATSDPGTGNTGELFF | TGTGCCACCAGTGATCCCGGGACGGGGAACACCGGGGAGCTGTTTTTT
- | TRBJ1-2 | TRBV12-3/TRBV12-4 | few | CASRAEGYTF | TGTGCCAGCAGGGCCGAAGGCTACACCTTC
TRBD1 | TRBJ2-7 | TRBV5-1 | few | CASKELYRGRYEQYF | TGCGCCAGCAAGGAACTGTACAGGGGGCGGTACGAGCAGTACTTC
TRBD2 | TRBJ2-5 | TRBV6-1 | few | CASSESSGGETQYF | TGTGCCAGCAGTGAATCGTCGGGGGGAGAGACCCAGTACTTC
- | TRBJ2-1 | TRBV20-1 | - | CSARVRGDEQFF | TGCAGTGCTAGAGTGCGGGGCGATGAGCAGTTCTTC
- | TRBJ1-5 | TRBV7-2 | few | CASSLGIDQPQHF | TGTGCCAGCAGCTTAGGGATTGATCAGCCCCAGCATTTT
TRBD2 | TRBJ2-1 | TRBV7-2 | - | CASSLSPGSGLVNNEQFF | TGTGCCAGCAGCTTAAGCCCGGGTTCAGGACTAGTCAACAATGAGCAGTTCTTC
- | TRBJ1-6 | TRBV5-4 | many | CASSSQVGHSPLHF | TGTGCCAGCAGTTCTCAGGTGGGACATTCACCCCTCCACTTT
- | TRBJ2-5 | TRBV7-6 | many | CASSLVHQETQYF | TGTGCCAGCAGCTTAGTGCACCAAGAGACCCAGTACTTC
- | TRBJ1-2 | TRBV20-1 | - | CSATSGSYGYTF | TGCAGTGCTACAAGTGGGAGCTATGGCTACACCTTC
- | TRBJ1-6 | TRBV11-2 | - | CASSPGPSPLHF | TGTGCCAGCAGCCCTGGCCCTTCACCCCTCCACTTT
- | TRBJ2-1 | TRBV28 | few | CASSPHEGEQFF | TGTGCCAGCAGTCCCCACGAGGGTGAGCAGTTCTTC
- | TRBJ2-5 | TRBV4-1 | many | CASSQAFQGPQETQYF | TGCGCCAGCAGCCAAGCTTTTCAGGGCCCCCAAGAGACCCAGTACTTC
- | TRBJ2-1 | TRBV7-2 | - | CASSWNSRRDEQFF | TGTGCCAGCAGTTGGAACTCCAGAAGGGATGAGCAGTTCTTC
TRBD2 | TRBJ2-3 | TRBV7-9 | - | CASSLGPSGRTDTQYF | TGTGCCAGCAGCTTAGGACCTAGCGGGCGCACAGATACGCAGTATTTT
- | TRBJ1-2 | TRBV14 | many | CASSPDWGPDGYTF | TGTGCCAGCAGCCCTGACTGGGGCCCGGATGGCTACACCTTC
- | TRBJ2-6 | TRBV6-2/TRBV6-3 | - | CASSSWGGRSSGANVLTF | TGTGCCAGCAGTTCCTGGGGCGGGCGAAGCTCTGGGGCCAACGTCCTGACTTTC
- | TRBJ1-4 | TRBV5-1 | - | CASSASRTNEKLFF | TGCGCCAGCAGCGCCTCTAGAACTAATGAAAAACTGTTTTTT
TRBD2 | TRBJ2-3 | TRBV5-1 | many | CASSLSGRGPITQYF | TGCGCCAGCAGCTTGTCGGGGAGGGGACCGATTACGCAGTATTTT
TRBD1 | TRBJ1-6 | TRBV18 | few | CASSPLGQGRSPLHF | TGTGCCAGCTCACCCCTTGGACAGGGCCGTTCACCCCTCCACTTT
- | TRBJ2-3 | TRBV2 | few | CASSVTGITDTQYF | TGTGCCAGCAGTGTTACAGGGATCACAGATACGCAGTATTTT
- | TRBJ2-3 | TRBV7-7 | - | CASSSNPADTQYF | TGTGCCAGCAGTTCCAACCCCGCAGATACGCAGTATTTT
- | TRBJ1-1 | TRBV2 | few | CASSAGDRRAFF | TGTGCCAGCAGTGCAGGGGACCGACGGGCTTTCTTT
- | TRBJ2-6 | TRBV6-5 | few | CASSSSLLSGANVLTF | TGTGCCAGCAGTTCCTCCCTCCTATCCGGGGCCAACGTCCTGACTTTC
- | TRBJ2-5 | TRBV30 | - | CAWGGQQETQYF | TGTGCCTGGGGGGGACAACAAGAGACCCAGTACTTC
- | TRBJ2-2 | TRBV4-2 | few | CASSQVRGLGTGELFF | TGTGCCAGCAGCCAAGTACGGGGGTTAGGCACCGGGGAGCTGTTTTTT
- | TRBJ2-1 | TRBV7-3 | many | CASSLKAVTYNEQFF | TGTGCCAGCAGCTTAAAAGCTGTTACCTACAATGAGCAGTTCTTC
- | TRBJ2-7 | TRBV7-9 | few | CASSPRGASSYEQYF | TGTGCCAGCAGCCCCCGGGGCGCGAGCTCCTACGAGCAGTACTTC
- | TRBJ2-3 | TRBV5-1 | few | CASSLTGSNLADTQYF | TGCGCCAGCAGCTTAACAGGGAGTAACCTTGCAGATACGCAGTATTTT
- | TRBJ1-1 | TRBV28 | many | CATSWGNTEAFF | TGTGCCACCTCGTGGGGGAACACTGAAGCTTTCTTT
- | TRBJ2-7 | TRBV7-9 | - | CASSLIEDEETF | TGTGCCAGCAGCTTAATTGAAGACGAAGAGACCTTC
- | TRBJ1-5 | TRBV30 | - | CAWSVHRNQPQHF | TGTGCCTGGAGTGTACACAGAAATCAGCCCCAGCATTTT
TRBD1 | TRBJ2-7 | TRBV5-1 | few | CASSFTGDLKEQYF | TGCGCCAGCAGCTTCACAGGGGATCTGAAGGAGCAGTACTTC
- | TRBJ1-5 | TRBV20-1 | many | CSARDRATTNQPQHF | TGCAGTGCTAGAGACAGGGCTACGACCAATCAGCCCCAGCATTTT
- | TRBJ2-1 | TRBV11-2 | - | CASSLVAVDEQFF | TGTGCCAGCAGCTTAGTAGCGGTGGATGAGCAGTTCTTC
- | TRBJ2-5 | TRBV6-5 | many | CASSQPGRDGAETQYF | TGTGCCAGCAGTCAACCTGGACGGGACGGGGCAGAGACCCAGTACTTC